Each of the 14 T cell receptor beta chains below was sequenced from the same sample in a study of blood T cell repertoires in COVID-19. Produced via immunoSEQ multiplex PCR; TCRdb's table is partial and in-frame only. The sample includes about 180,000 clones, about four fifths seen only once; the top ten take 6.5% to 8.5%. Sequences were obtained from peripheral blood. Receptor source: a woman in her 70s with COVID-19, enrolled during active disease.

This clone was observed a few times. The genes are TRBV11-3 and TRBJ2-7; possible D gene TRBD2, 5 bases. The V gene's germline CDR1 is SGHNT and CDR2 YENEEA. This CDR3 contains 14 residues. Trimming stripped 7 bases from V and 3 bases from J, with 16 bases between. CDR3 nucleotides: TGTGCCAGCAAAAGCTTTGAGGGAAACTACGAGCAGTACTTC. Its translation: CASKSFEGNYEQYF.

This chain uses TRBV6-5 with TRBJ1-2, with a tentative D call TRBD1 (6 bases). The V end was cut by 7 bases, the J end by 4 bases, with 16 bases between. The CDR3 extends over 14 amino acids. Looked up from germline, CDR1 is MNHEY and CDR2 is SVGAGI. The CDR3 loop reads CASTREQGSYGYTF. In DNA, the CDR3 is TGTGCCAGCACTCGCGAACAGGGTTCCTATGGCTACACCTTC.

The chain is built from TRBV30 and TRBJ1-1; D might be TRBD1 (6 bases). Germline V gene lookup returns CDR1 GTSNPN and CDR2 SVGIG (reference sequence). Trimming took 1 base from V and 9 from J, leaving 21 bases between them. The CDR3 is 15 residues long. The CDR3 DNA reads TGTGCCTGGAGTGAGCCTCCAGGGGTCGGACTTCAAGCTTTCTTT. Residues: CAWSEPPGVGLQAFF.

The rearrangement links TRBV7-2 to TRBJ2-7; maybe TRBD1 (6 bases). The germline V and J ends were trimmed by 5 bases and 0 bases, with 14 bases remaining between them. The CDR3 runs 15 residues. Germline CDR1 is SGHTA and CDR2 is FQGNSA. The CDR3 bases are TGTGCCAGCAGCCTGGGGGCGACTAACTCCTACGAGCAGTACTTC. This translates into CASSLGATNSYEQYF.

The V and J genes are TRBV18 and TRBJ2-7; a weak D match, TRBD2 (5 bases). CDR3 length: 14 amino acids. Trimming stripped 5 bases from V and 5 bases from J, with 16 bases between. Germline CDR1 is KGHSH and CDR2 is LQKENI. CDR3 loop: CASSLTDGVNEQYF. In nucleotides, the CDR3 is TGTGCCAGCTCATTGACTGACGGGGTGAACGAGCAGTACTTC.

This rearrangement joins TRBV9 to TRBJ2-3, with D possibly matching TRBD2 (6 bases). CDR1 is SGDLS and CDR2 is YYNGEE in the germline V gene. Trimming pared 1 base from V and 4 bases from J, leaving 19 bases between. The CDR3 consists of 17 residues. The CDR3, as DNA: TGTGCCAGCAGCGTACGTTCAGCGGGTGGAAGCTCAGATACGCAGTATTTT. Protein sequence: CASSVRSAGGSSDTQYF.

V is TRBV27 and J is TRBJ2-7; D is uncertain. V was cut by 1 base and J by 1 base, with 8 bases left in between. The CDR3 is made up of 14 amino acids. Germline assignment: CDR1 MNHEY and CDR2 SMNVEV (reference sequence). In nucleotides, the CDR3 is TGTGCCAGCAGTTTATATGGCAAGTCCTACGAGCAGTACTTC. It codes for CASSLYGKSYEQYF.

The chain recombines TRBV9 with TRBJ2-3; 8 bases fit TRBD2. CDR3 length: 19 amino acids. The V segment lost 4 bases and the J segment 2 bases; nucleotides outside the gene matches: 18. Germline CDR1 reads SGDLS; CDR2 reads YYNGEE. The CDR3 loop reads CASSPQSGLAGFLTDTQYF. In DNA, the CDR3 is TGTGCCAGCAGCCCCCAAAGCGGCCTAGCGGGCTTTCTCACAGATACGCAGTATTTT.

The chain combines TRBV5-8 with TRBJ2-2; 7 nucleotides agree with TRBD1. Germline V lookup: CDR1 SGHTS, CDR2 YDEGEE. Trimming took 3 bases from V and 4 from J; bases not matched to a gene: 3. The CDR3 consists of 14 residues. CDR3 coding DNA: TGTGCCAGCAGCTGGGGACAGATCACCGGGGAGCTGTTTTTT. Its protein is CASSWGQITGELFF.

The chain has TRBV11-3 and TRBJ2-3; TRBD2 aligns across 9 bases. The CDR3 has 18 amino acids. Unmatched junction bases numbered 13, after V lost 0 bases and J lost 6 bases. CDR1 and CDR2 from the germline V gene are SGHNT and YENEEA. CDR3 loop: CASSLDGRLAGPPDTQYF. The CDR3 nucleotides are TGTGCCAGCAGCTTAGATGGCCGGCTAGCGGGACCCCCGGATACGCAGTATTTT. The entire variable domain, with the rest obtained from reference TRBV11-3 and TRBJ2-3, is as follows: EAGVVQSPRYKIIEKKQPVAFWCNPISGHNTLYWYLQNLGQGPELLIRYENEEAVDDSQLPKDRFSAERLKGVDSTLKIQPAELGDSAVYLCASSLDGRLAGPPDTQYFGPGTRLTVL.

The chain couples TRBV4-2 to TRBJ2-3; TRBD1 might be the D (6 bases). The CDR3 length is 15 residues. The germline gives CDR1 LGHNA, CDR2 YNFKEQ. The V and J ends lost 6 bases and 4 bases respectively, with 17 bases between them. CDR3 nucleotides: TGTGCCAGCAGGGATATTTCAGGGGTTTCAGATACGCAGTATTTT. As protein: CASRDISGVSDTQYF.

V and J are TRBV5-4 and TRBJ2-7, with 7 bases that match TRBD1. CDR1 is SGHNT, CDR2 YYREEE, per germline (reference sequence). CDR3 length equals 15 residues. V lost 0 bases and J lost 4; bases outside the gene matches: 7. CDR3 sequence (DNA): TGTGCCAGCAGCTTGGATGAGGGGGCTCGGTACGAGCAGTACTTC. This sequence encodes CASSLDEGARYEQYF.

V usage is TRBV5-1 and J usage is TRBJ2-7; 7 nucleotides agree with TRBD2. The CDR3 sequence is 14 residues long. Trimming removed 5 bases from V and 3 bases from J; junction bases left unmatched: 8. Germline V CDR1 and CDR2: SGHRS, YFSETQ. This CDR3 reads CASRRDPSGYEQYF. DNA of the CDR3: TGCGCCAGCAGAAGGGACCCTAGCGGCTACGAGCAGTACTTC.

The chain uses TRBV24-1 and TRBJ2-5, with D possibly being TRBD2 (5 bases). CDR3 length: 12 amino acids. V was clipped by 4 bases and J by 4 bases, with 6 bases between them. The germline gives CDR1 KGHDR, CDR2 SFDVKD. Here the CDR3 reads CATSEAGETQYF. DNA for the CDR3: TGTGCCACCAGTGAGGCGGGAGAGACCCAGTACTTC.